This TCR beta chain is drawn from a study of T cell repertoires in cytomegalovirus infection (dated by TCRdb to between 2017 and 2020). A note on the overall study: The peptide stimulations were aimed at well-studied HLA-B-restricted epitopes as well as recently identified HLA-C-restricted CMV epitopes, whose presentation resists viral immunomodulation. Donor HLA type was relevant to the analysis, because carriage of CMV infection together with the matching HLA type was indicated by public TCR beta signatures.

This sample was sequenced with an Illumina HiSeq 1500. The public reads were run again by TCRdb, first through fastp at Q25 and then through MiXCR, and only productive beta chains were kept. When rows share a CDR3 protein, they turn into one entry using the most common DNA and genes. Present in this sample are 450,000 to 550,000 distinct CDR3 sequences, approximately 42% of which were seen just once. The ten largest clones represent roughly two fifths of the sample. Paper-wide results and their limitations: The ex vivo response was dominated by HLA-C-restricted CMV-specific TCR beta clonotypes, which also provided the single most frequent clonotype in two of eight donors. Cumulative frequency of public TCR beta family members discriminated carriers of CMV infection plus the relevant HLA type in this cohort and an independent approximately 350-donor cohort.

Explained via the paper, the treatment or condition label denotes: in vitro stimulation with specific CMV peptide epitopes to enrich CMV-specific T cells. Concerning this clonotype: Its antigen remains unidentified. No quality values exist for individual bases; no much larger clone is one base distant.

Inclusive of the bounding cysteine and phenylalanine, the CDR3 is 16 residues long. Here the CDR3 DNA is all that survives: 48 bases in frame from base 1. The germline V and J ends show losses of 7 bases and 0 bases respectively, and no gene match explains 9 bases of the junction. The germline V gene supplies CDR1 SGHDT and CDR2 YYEEEE. Sequenced here: cultured PBMCs, sampled from culture after CMV antigen stimulation. The receptor was derived from a human donor in good health (CMV status not recorded). Some clones in this sample may be carry-over from other donors' samples. The chain is encoded by TRBV5-6 joined to TRBJ2-1; 8 bases in between match TRBD2. CDR3 protein: CASGELAASSYNEQFF. In nucleotides, the sequence is TGTGCCAGCGGGGAACTAGCGGCCAGCTCCTACAATGAGCAGTTCTTC.